The source of this TCR beta chain is a study of blood T cell repertoires in COVID-19 (dated by TCRdb to 2020 to 2021). In the study overall: The collaborator samples originated in the United States, Italy and Spain and spanned the acute and convalescent phases of COVID-19. Where HLA class I and class II types were available, the types were taken from metadata supplied by the sample provider, not from assay-based typing. The prospective study material was composed of cDNA or gDNA derived from T cells, B-cell-depleted T cells, or PBMCs. Subjects who had been exposed to COVID-19, were actively infected with it, or had recovered from it provided the deeply sampled blood TCRbeta repertoires that made up the dataset. The repertoires were made available in a free public database intended to serve as a resource for research on the immune response to SARS-CoV-2. Samples were obtained from the ongoing ImmuneRACE study (first 160 participants) and from over a thousand subjects provided by 6 global collaborators. Sample metadata almost always included a de-identified subject ID, COVID-19 status, age in years and sex. What the work shows at the level of the full study, not this receptor alone: The quantity of clinical and demographic metadata differed by source and by participant and was supplied without curation.

A remark on this clone: No cognate antigen has been identified for it. No base quality information exists; no much larger clone differs at one position.

Participants in the prospective study were aged about 18 to 95 years, lived in 24 United States geographic areas, and enrolled through a virtual design. Cohort assignment in the prospective study relied on participant-reported clinical history from a screening survey and a study questionnaire. ImmuneRACE Cohort 3 recovered participants were defined by two consecutive negative NP/OP PCR tests, healthcare professional clearance, or symptom resolution. Mobile phlebotomists in the prospective study collected whole blood, serum and a nasopharyngeal or oropharyngeal swab from every participant. Additional blood draws and questionnaires over a 2-month period could optionally be provided by prospective study participants. Before DNA extraction, blood samples from the prospective study were shipped at room temperature or frozen. The immunoSEQ Assay, a bias-controlled multiplex PCR, was used to amplify TCRbeta CDR3 regions from genomic DNA. Per the original workflow: Nucleated cell counts per sample were estimated from amplification of reference gene primers within the assay. Sequence reads were collapsed and filtered to measure the absolute abundance of every unique TCRbeta CDR3 rearrangement. For each sample, productive Simpson clonality was calculated as the square root of Simpson's diversity index across productive rearrangements. TCRdb carries this immuneACCESS record with in-frame sequences only. Its versions omit some clonotypes, under half of them owing to an unresolved V gene in the studies checked, with the rest unexplained. V, J and clone size reflect that table, while D and trimming were determined from the DNA. Present in this sample are a few hundred thousand clones, about 83% of which were seen just once. Clones ranked in the top ten supply approximately 6.8% of the sample.

Based on the germline V gene (reference sequence), the CDR1 and CDR2 sequences are LGHDT and YNNKEL. V drops 6 bases and J drops 4 bases, leaving 16 bases in between. Its CDR3 holds 15 amino acids, cysteine through phenylalanine. Only CDR3 DNA is held: 45 bases, read in frame from base 1. The sequence came from a woman in her thirties or forties who had recovered from COVID-19. The sequence is built from TRBV3-1 (or the pseudogene TRBV3-2) and TRBJ2-1; the D gene is possibly TRBD2, with 5 bases matching. Sequencing used PBMCs or T cells enriched from blood (not recorded which). The CDR3 amino acid sequence is: CASSPTAGIYNEQFF. The DNA sequence reads TGTGCCAGCAGTCCAACTGCCGGGATATACAATGAGCAGTTCTTC.